This TCR beta chain appears in the sequencing data of a study of CD8+ T cells in alopecia areata. Extraction and reverse transcription of RNA yielded cDNA as the sequencing template. Sequencing used immunoSEQ multiplex PCR; TCRdb keeps in-frame clones, though not all of them. The sample contains about 220,000 clones, under 75% of which appear only once. This clone showed up just a few times. Its target is not known. The study, taken as a whole, reports: Scalp sequencing also captures normal skin's resident alphabeta T cells. In lesional scalp, particularly from alopecia totalis/universalis, clonality was higher than in normal scalp.

Between the trimmed V and J ends, which lost 4 bases and 8 bases, there was a span of 14 bases. Per germline, CDR1 MNHNS and CDR2 SASEGT. The CDR3 runs 13 residues. Specified treatment: oral pan-JAK inhibitor, 5-10 mg twice daily. This clonotype was sampled from a human donor with alopecia areata. The chain uses TRBV6-1 and TRBJ1-2; tentative D call: TRBD1 (5 bases). Source: CD4+ T cells sorted from blood, taken at week 4, from a patient treated with tofacitinib. As DNA, the CDR3 is TGTGCCAGCAGTGTAGGCAGGGACGACGGCTACACCTTC. Protein sequence: CASSVGRDDGYTF.